A single sample is the source of the 29 T cell receptor beta chains below, sequenced in a study of blood T cell repertoires in COVID-19. Clones were read by immunoSEQ multiplex PCR, and TCRdb kept only the in-frame ones, dropping some. The table includes around 300,000 clones, around 90% detected once. The sample consisted of PBMCs or T cells enriched from blood (not recorded which). The receptors derive from a woman aged 40-49 years who had recovered from COVID-19.

V usage is TRBV27 and J usage is TRBJ2-7; 9 nucleotides align to TRBD2. The germline V gene has CDR1 MNHEY and CDR2 SMNVEV (reference sequence). The CDR3 extends over 13 amino acids. V shed 5 bases and J 5 bases; nucleotides not matched to a gene: 4. This chain's CDR3 is CASSPGLAHEQYF. The CDR3 DNA reads as TGTGCCAGCAGTCCGGGACTAGCCCACGAGCAGTACTTC.

This clone was found a few times. The chain recombines TRBV4-3 with TRBJ2-1, with D possibly being TRBD2 (6 bases). The ends were cut back, 1 base at V and 10 bases at J, with 17 bases in the middle. The CDR3 totals 15 residues. From germline, CDR1 is LGHNA and CDR2 YSLEER. In DNA, the CDR3 is TGCGCCAGCAGCCAAGCCGGGACTCCTTATCGGGAGCAGTTCTTC. This codes for CASSQAGTPYREQFF.

This chain joins TRBV11-2 and TRBJ1-1; D not resolved. Trimming left V 1 base short and J 0 bases short, with 9 bases between. In germline, CDR1 is SGHAT, CDR2 FQNNGV. The CDR3 runs 15 residues. The CDR3 DNA reads as TGTGCCAGCAGCTTAGTTGCGAGCATGAACACTGAAGCTTTCTTT. Its translation is CASSLVASMNTEAFF.

The chain recombines TRBV19 with TRBJ1-2; D not resolved. Germline V gives CDR1 LNHDA, CDR2 SQIVND (reference sequence). V lost 5 bases and J lost 8, with 12 bases in between. CDR3 size: 12 residues. The DNA of the CDR3 is TGTGCCAGTAGTCGGGCCCAGCGGGGCTACACCTTC. Protein: CASSRAQRGYTF.

The rearrangement links TRBV28 to TRBJ2-4, with 11 positions matching TRBD2. Trimming at V came to 5 bases and at J to 0 bases, leaving 9 bases not matched to a gene. The CDR3 sequence is 18 residues long. CDR1 is MDHEN, CDR2 SYDVKM, per germline. The CDR3, as DNA: TGTGCCAGCAGTCCGGGGACTAGCGGTTACCTAGCCAAAAACATTCAGTACTTC. Protein: CASSPGTSGYLAKNIQYF.

A single count supports this clone. This chain joins TRBV19 and TRBJ1-5; 7 positions match TRBD1. Germline CDR1 LNHDA, CDR2 SQIVND (reference sequence). This CDR3 has 13 residues. V shed 9 bases and J 7 bases; nucleotides not matched to a gene: 9. CDR3 in DNA: TGTGCCAGCAGGGGGGTATTGACCCAGCCCCAGCATTTT. Protein: CASRGVLTQPQHF.

V gene TRBV21-1 combines with J gene TRBJ2-5; TRBD2, the D gene given by the table, was not confirmed from the DNA. TRBV21-1 is an annotated pseudogene. The CDR3 is 18 amino acids. The CDR3 sequence is CASSKGLLLAGDQETQYF. DNA of the CDR3: TGTGCCAGCAGCAAAGGCCTGTTGCTAGCGGGAGACCAAGAGACCCAGTACTTC.

The gene calls are TRBV2 and TRBJ2-3, with 12 nucleotides matching TRBD2. The CDR3 extends over 14 amino acids. From germline, CDR1 is SNHLY and CDR2 FYNNEI. Trimming cost V 5 bases and J 5 bases; bases outside gene matches: 2. CDR3 coding DNA: TGTGCCAGCAGTTGGACTAGCGGGAAAGATACGCAGTATTTT. Its translation: CASSWTSGKDTQYF.

The genes are TRBV7-2 and TRBJ2-1; the match to TRBD2 covers 7 bases. The V gene's germline CDR1 is SGHTA and CDR2 FQGNSA. The ends lost 3 bases at V and 8 bases at J; junction bases unmatched: 1. CDR3 size: 12 residues. The CDR3 loop reads CASSLGGDEQFF. CDR3 in DNA: TGTGCCAGCAGCTTGGGGGGGGATGAGCAGTTCTTC.

About this clone itself: Its ends do not fully match the called genes, so a read error is possible. The J gene is TRBJ1-1, the V gene TRBV20-1; D uncertain. The length of the CDR3 is 9 residues. Per the germline V gene, CDR1 is DFQATT and CDR2 is SNEGSKA (reference sequence). The CDR3 coding sequence is TGCAGTGCCCCATCTGAGGCTTTCTTT. This codes for CSAPSEAFF.

The rearrangement links TRBV4-3 to TRBJ1-1; D is ambiguous. The germline CDR1 and CDR2 sequences are LGHNA and YSLEER. V was cut by 1 base and J by 1 base, with 10 bases left in between. The CDR3 is 15 amino acids. As DNA, the CDR3 is TGCGCCAGCAGCCAAGTAAGAAAGCAGAACACTGAAGCTTTCTTT. Translated, it gives CASSQVRKQNTEAFF.

This sequence joins TRBV19 and TRBJ2-4, with 7 bases fitting TRBD2. Germline lookup yields CDR1 LNHDA and CDR2 SQIVND (reference sequence). V lost 4 bases, J lost 8 bases, and 5 bases stayed unmatched. This CDR3 contains 13 residues. CDR3 residues: CASSNSGGDIQYF. In DNA form, the CDR3 reads TGTGCCAGTAGTAACTCGGGGGGAGACATTCAGTACTTC.

The chain has TRBV7-3 and TRBJ1-4, with D possibly being TRBD1 (6 bases). The CDR3 spans 15 residues. CDR1 and CDR2 from the germline V gene are SGHTA and FQGTGA. Trimming removed 5 bases from V and 5 bases from J, with 15 bases in between. CDR3 DNA: TGTGCCAGCAGCACGCGGACAGTAGGGAATGAAAAACTGTTTTTT. It translates to CASSTRTVGNEKLFF.

J is TRBJ2-2 and V is TRBV20-1; D might be TRBD2 (5 bases). The CDR3 has 11 residues. Between the trimmed V and J ends, which lost 6 bases and 6 bases, there was a span of 8 bases. Germline assignment: CDR1 DFQATT and CDR2 SNEGSKA (reference sequence). The CDR3 sequence: CSAGVPGELFF. The CDR3 bases are TGCAGTGCGGGAGTTCCCGGGGAGCTGTTTTTT.

The chain is built from TRBV15 and TRBJ2-1, with 11 bases aligning to TRBD2. V shed 0 bases, J shed 4 bases, and the junction held 2 bases outside the gene matches. Germline V gene data show CDR1 as LNHNV and CDR2 as YYDKDF (reference sequence). The length of the CDR3 is 16 residues. CDR3 nucleotides: TGTGCCACCAGCAGAGATACTAGCGGGGGTTACAATGAGCAGTTCTTC. Translated: CATSRDTSGGYNEQFF.

The rearrangement joins TRBV2 to TRBJ1-1; TRBD1 matches 9 bases. The CDR3 contains 14 residues. With V trimmed by 5 bases and J by 11 bases, 12 bases remained unmatched. Germline V gives CDR1 SNHLY, CDR2 FYNNEI. The CDR3 reads CASSKQGAPGAAFF. Written as DNA, the CDR3 is TGTGCCAGCAGTAAACAGGGGGCACCCGGGGCGGCTTTCTTT. The full variable domain, in which reference TRBV2 and TRBJ1-1 provide the parts outside the CDR3, is EPEVTQTPSHQVTQMGQEVILRCVPISNHLYFYWYRQILGQKVEFLVSFYNNEISEKSEIFDDQFSVERPDGSNFTLKIRSTKLEDSAMYFCASSKQGAPGAAFFGQGTRLTVV.

The genes are TRBV12-3 or TRBV12-4 and TRBJ2-7, with 7 nucleotides matching TRBD1. CDR3 length equals 12 residues. Trimming removed 10 bases from V and 3 bases from J; junction bases left unmatched: 6. In nucleotides, the CDR3 is TGTGCCACAGGACAGGTCCTCTACGAGCAGTACTTC. It codes for CATGQVLYEQYF.

The chain has TRBV7-2 and TRBJ2-5, with D possibly matching TRBD2 (6 bases). With 1 base removed from V and 2 bases from J, the gap between germline ends came to 11 bases. CDR1 is SGHTA and CDR2 is FQGNSA in the germline V gene. The CDR3 covers 15 residues. The CDR3 DNA sequence: TGTGCCAGCAGCTTAGATGGAGCGGGTCAAGAGACCCAGTACTTC. Protein product: CASSLDGAGQETQYF.

V and J are TRBV27 and TRBJ2-7, with D tentatively TRBD2 (6 bases). CDR1 is MNHEY, CDR2 SMNVEV, per germline (reference sequence). The CDR3 sequence is 14 residues long. Trimming removed 6 bases at V and 2 bases at J, with 14 bases between. CDR3 amino acids: CASSSVGRTYEQYF. The CDR3 coding sequence is TGTGCCAGCAGCTCTGTCGGGAGAACCTACGAGCAGTACTTC.

The J gene is TRBJ1-4, the V gene TRBV4-2, with D maybe TRBD1 (6 bases). This CDR3 spans 18 amino acids. Germline loops: CDR1 LGHNA, CDR2 YNFKEQ. V shed 3 bases and J shed 8 bases, with 25 bases lying between them. CDR3 amino acids: CASSQDVRPGEIGEKLFF. The CDR3 DNA reads as TGTGCCAGCAGCCAGGACGTTAGACCAGGGGAAATCGGGGAAAAACTGTTTTTT.

The rearrangement joins TRBV28 to TRBJ2-7; possible D gene TRBD1, 5 bases. The germline V and J ends were trimmed by 4 bases and 7 bases, with 20 bases remaining between them. CDR3 size: 15 residues. Germline CDR1 is MDHEN and CDR2 is SYDVKM. This CDR3 reads CASSSEGQGVGEQYF. The CDR3 DNA reads TGTGCCAGCAGTTCTGAAGGACAAGGGGTGGGGGAGCAGTACTTC.

The chain uses TRBV19 and TRBJ2-1; 9 bases map to TRBD2. CDR1 and CDR2 (germline): LNHDA, SQIVND (reference sequence). V was clipped by 4 bases and J by 9 bases; unmatched bases: 7. The CDR3 length is 14 residues. The CDR3, as DNA: TGTGCCAGTAGTAGGAGTAGCGGGAGTCCTGAGCAGTTCTTC. It codes for CASSRSSGSPEQFF.

V is TRBV4-3 and J is TRBJ2-5; the match to TRBD2 covers 12 bases. Germline values: CDR1 LGHNA, CDR2 YSLEER. Trimming at V came to 1 base and at J to 4 bases, leaving 1 base not matched to a gene. This CDR3 contains 15 residues. Here the CDR3 reads CASSQGGLAGETQYF. CDR3 nucleotides: TGCGCCAGCAGCCAAGGGGGACTAGCGGGAGAGACCCAGTACTTC.

Notes on this clone: Other nucleotide sequences from this sample produce the same CDR3. The chain links TRBV19 to TRBJ2-3; weak D call: TRBD2 (5 bases). The V and J ends lost 3 bases and 2 bases respectively, with 12 bases between them. Per germline, CDR1 LNHDA and CDR2 SQIVND (reference sequence). CDR3 length: 15 residues. This CDR3 is CASSIGRGYTDTQYF. DNA of the CDR3: TGTGCCAGTAGTATCGGCAGAGGGTACACAGATACGCAGTATTTT.

The chain is built from TRBV28 and TRBJ2-5; 8 bases agree with TRBD2. Germline CDR1 MDHEN, CDR2 SYDVKM. The length of the CDR3 is 14 residues. J lost 5 bases, V lost 3 bases, and 5 bases had no gene match. This chain's CDR3 is CASSFAGLGETQYF. The CDR3 DNA sequence: TGTGCCAGCAGTTTCGCGGGACTAGGCGAGACCCAGTACTTC.

This chain uses TRBV5-1 with TRBJ1-5, with D perhaps TRBD1 (5 bases). The CDR3 spans 12 residues. Trimming cost V 8 bases and J 1 base, with 7 bases left between them. Germline CDR1 SGHRS, CDR2 YFSETQ. CDR3 sequence (DNA): TGCGCCAGGCCAGGGAGCAATCAGCCCCAGCATTTT. The encoded protein is CARPGSNQPQHF. The complete variable domain, with remaining parts taken from reference TRBV5-1 and TRBJ1-5, reads KAGVTQTPRYLIKTRGQQVTLSCSPISGHRSVSWYQQTPGQGLQFLFEYFSETQRNKGNFPGRFSGRQFSNSRSEMNVSTLELGDSALYLCARPGSNQPQHFGDGTRLSIL.

This chain links TRBV5-5 with TRBJ1-4; 8 nucleotides match TRBD1. With 4 bases clipped from V and 3 bases from J, the junction kept 2 bases outside the gene matches. CDR3 length equals 14 residues. The germline V gene has CDR1 SGHKS and CDR2 YYEKEE (reference sequence). CDR3 amino acids: CASSVTGANEKLFF. CDR3 nucleotide sequence: TGTGCCAGCAGCGTGACAGGGGCTAATGAAAAACTGTTTTTT.

The chain couples TRBV5-4 to TRBJ2-7; 12 positions agree with TRBD2. CDR1 and CDR2 (germline): SGHNT, YYREEE (reference sequence). Losses at the gene ends were 4 bases for V and 5 bases for J; bases not matched to a gene: 10. The CDR3 has 16 residues. CDR3 sequence (DNA): TGTGCCAGCAGCCGCCCCCAGACTAGCGGGAGCCACGAGCAGTACTTC. Translated, it gives CASSRPQTSGSHEQYF.

This clone was observed once. The V gene is TRBV7-2, the J gene TRBJ2-6; D is perhaps TRBD1 (5 bases). Germline CDR1 and CDR2: SGHTA and FQGNSA. Trimming cost V 3 bases and J 2 bases, with 5 bases left between them. The length of the CDR3 is 14 residues. The chain's CDR3 is CASSLGPGANVLTF. The CDR3 DNA sequence: TGTGCCAGCAGCTTGGGGCCTGGGGCCAACGTCCTGACTTTC.